This TCR beta chain is from a study of cytomegalovirus exposure and HLA in healthy donors. Findings and caveats of the study: According to a subsequent analysis, TCR clusters identified in the first cohort showed a tendency to co-occur across the approximately 120 validation repertoires. Among TCR beta chains, those listed as cytomegalovirus-associated numbered 164.

With respect to this clone: The antigen remains undetermined. Other DNA sequences in this specimen translate into the identical CDR3.

The data were produced by immunoSEQ multiplex PCR, yet TCRdb's version contains in-frame clones alone and is incomplete. Of fewer than 300,000 clones in the sample, roughly 90% were seen once. The sample taken for sequencing was PBMCs. The receptor was derived from a young woman in good health and CMV-seronegative.

As DNA, the CDR3 is TGTGCCAGCAGTTTATCGGGCGGGAGTTACGAGCAGTACTTC. The encoded protein is CASSLSGGSYEQYF. The rearrangement uses TRBV28 and TRBJ2-7, with 7 bases aligning to TRBD2. Germline-derived CDR1 and CDR2 are MDHEN and SYDVKM. This CDR3 spans 14 amino acids. Losses at the gene ends were 1 base for V and 4 bases for J; bases not matched to a gene: 4.